This entry lists 9 T cell receptor beta chains sequenced from one sample in a study of beta chain features in type 1 diabetes (dated by TCRdb to the late 2010s). The method behind the library was the immunoSEQ multiplex PCR assay. The High Capacity cDNA Reverse Transcription Kit was used to reverse transcribe all of the isolated RNA, meaning that expressed TCRB transcripts were what got sequenced. Imported from immuneACCESS, the table was reduced by TCRdb to in-frame sequences with V and J called. These copies leave out some clones; in studies compared against another copy, an unresolved V gene accounts for under half, and the cause of the remainder is not known. The sample table records 310,000 or so clones; about 10% of these occur just once. The ten largest clonotypes hold more than 0.015% of the sample. The sequencing sample was made of naive CD4+ T cells from blood. Read against the paper, the sample's cell subset or site label means: true naive CD4+ T cells. These receptors were collected from a woman younger than 45 in good health.

This clone has a handful of counts. The rearrangement joins TRBV7-3 to TRBJ2-3; the D is unclear. Deletions cut 4 bases from V and 2 bases from J, with 4 bases between. The CDR3 runs 12 residues. Germline loops: CDR1 SGHTA, CDR2 FQGTGA. The DNA for the CDR3 is TGTGCCAGCAGCTCTCTCACAGATACGCAGTATTTT. It yields the protein CASSSLTDTQYF.

This clone has a handful of counts. CDR3: CASSPVLREGADTQYF. The CDR3 DNA reads as TGTGCCAGCAGCCCTGTGTTGCGGGAGGGCGCAGATACGCAGTATTTT. The J gene is TRBJ2-3, the V gene TRBV13, with 9 bases matching TRBD2. This CDR3 spans 16 amino acids. CDR1 and CDR2 from the germline V gene are PRHDT and FYEKMQ (reference sequence). Trimming cost V 5 bases and J 4 bases; bases outside gene matches: 10.

V is TRBV15 and J is TRBJ2-1; 12 nucleotides agree with TRBD2. The V gene end was trimmed by 1 base and the J gene end by 4 bases; junction bases not matched to a gene: 2. The V gene's germline CDR1 is LNHNV and CDR2 YYDKDF (reference sequence). The CDR3 runs 16 residues. The chain's CDR3 is CATSRGTSGVYNEQFF. The DNA of the CDR3 is TGTGCCACCAGCAGAGGGACTAGCGGGGTTTACAATGAGCAGTTCTTC.

The rearrangement links TRBV4-1 to TRBJ2-5; 8 bases fit TRBD1. Losses at the gene ends were 1 base for V and 3 bases for J; bases not matched to a gene: 4. CDR1 is MGHRA, CDR2 YSYEKL, per germline. CDR3 size: 15 residues. The CDR3 DNA reads as TGCGCCAGCAGCCAAGTTGGACAGGGAAAAGAGACCCAGTACTTC. Encoded protein: CASSQVGQGKETQYF.

V gene TRBV9 combines with J gene TRBJ2-7; 8 bases line up with TRBD1. The ends lost 4 bases at V and 6 bases at J; junction bases unmatched: 6. In germline, CDR1 is SGDLS, CDR2 YYNGEE. The CDR3 extends over 13 amino acids. The CDR3 DNA reads TGTGCCAGCAGCCCCCGGACAGGGCGCGAGCAGTACTTC. Translating it yields CASSPRTGREQYF.

This clone was counted a few times. The gene calls are TRBV2 and TRBJ2-5; D remains unclear. CDR3 length: 14 residues. Germline lookup yields CDR1 SNHLY and CDR2 FYNNEI. V dropped 3 bases and J dropped 1 base, with 9 bases sitting between them. The DNA of the CDR3 is TGTGCCAGCAGTGACGGTCCTCTCCAAGAGACCCAGTACTTC. It encodes CASSDGPLQETQYF.

The V gene is TRBV27, the J gene TRBJ2-5, with 8 bases fitting TRBD1. The CDR3 has 16 amino acids. J lost 7 bases, V lost 5 bases, and 15 bases had no gene match. Germline CDR1 is MNHEY and CDR2 is SMNVEV (reference sequence). The CDR3 protein is CASSPRDRLRAGTQYF. The CDR3 nucleotides read TGTGCCAGCAGTCCACGGGACAGGTTGAGGGCTGGGACCCAGTACTTC.

This clone appeared a few times. V and J are TRBV5-5 and TRBJ1-1, with no clear D. The germline gives CDR1 SGHKS, CDR2 YYEKEE (reference sequence). V lost 1 base and J lost 0, with 7 bases in between. CDR3 length: 14 amino acids. In nucleotides, the CDR3 is TGTGCCAGCAGCTTGTTACAGTTGAACACTGAAGCTTTCTTT. Protein: CASSLLQLNTEAFF. Full variable domain (remainder filled in from reference TRBV5-5 and TRBJ1-1): DAGVTQSPTHLIKTRGQQVTLRCSPISGHKSVSWYQQVLGQGPQFIFQYYEKEERGRGNFPDRFSARQFPNYSSELNVNALLLGDSALYLCASSLLQLNTEAFFGQGTRLTVV.

The genes are TRBV30 and TRBJ1-5; 7 bases align to TRBD1. Germline CDR1 GTSNPN, CDR2 SVGIG (reference sequence). CDR3 length: 20 amino acids. J gave up 1 base and V 0 bases, and 18 bases lay outside the gene matches. The CDR3, as DNA: TGTGCCTGGAGTGTGCATTTCCGTCCGGGACAGCTCGGAAGCAATCAGCCCCAGCATTTT. Translation: CAWSVHFRPGQLGSNQPQHF.